Each of the 17 T cell receptor beta chains below was sequenced from the same sample in a study of early T cells in non-severe SARS-CoV-2 infection. TCRdb recomputed calls from the 5' RACE reads with MiXCR, one row per CDR3 protein. Of roughly 120,000 distinct CDR3 sequences listed, 10% to 15% are singletons. Sequenced material: whole blood, taken at baseline. Receptor source: an adult who was a healthcare worker with PCR-confirmed SARS-CoV-2 infection or an uninfected control (not recorded which).

The chain uses TRBV7-3 and TRBJ1-2; 8 nucleotides line up with TRBD1. The CDR3 runs to 14 residues. The V and J ends lost 0 bases and 6 bases, in that order; junction bases with no gene match: 3. The germline CDR1 and CDR2 sequences are SGHTA and FQGTGA. CDR3 sequence: CASSLTAGGDGYTF. The CDR3 DNA is TGTGCCAGCAGCTTAACCGCAGGGGGCGATGGCTACACCTTC.

V is TRBV6-6 and J is TRBJ1-4; unclear D gene. Trimming removed 2 bases from V and 0 bases from J, with 4 bases in between. The CDR3 covers 14 residues. Germline V gene lookup returns CDR1 MNHNY and CDR2 SVGAGI (reference sequence). The CDR3 spells CASSYRTTNEKLFF. The CDR3 nucleotides read TGTGCCAGCAGTTACAGAACAACTAATGAAAAACTGTTTTTT.

V gene TRBV6-6 combines with J gene TRBJ1-3; D uncertain. The CDR3 sequence is 15 residues long. V lost 5 bases and J 1 base, leaving 12 bases between the germline ends. Germline CDR1 and CDR2: MNHNY and SVGAGI (reference sequence). The CDR3 loop reads CASSPAGPSGNTIYF. The CDR3 DNA sequence: TGTGCCAGCAGTCCAGCCGGACCTTCTGGAAACACCATATATTTT.

There are a few counts of this clonotype. The chain combines TRBV6-5 with TRBJ2-7; 7 bases fit TRBD1. Germline V lookup: CDR1 MNHEY, CDR2 SVGAGI. The CDR3 sequence is 15 residues long. V was clipped by 3 bases and J by 2 bases; unmatched bases: 7. The CDR3, as DNA: TGTGCCAGCAGTTATTTCGCGCAGGGGGCCTACGAGCAGTACTTC. Its translation: CASSYFAQGAYEQYF.

This clonotype showed up many times. CDR3 residues: CSVETGYTEAFF. CDR3 coding DNA: TGCAGCGTTGAAACAGGGTACACTGAAGCTTTCTTT. This chain joins TRBV29-1 and TRBJ1-1, with TRBD1 as a possible D gene (6 bases). The CDR3 spans 12 residues. CDR1 and CDR2 from the germline V gene are SQVTM and ANQGSEA. V lost 2 bases to trimming and J lost 3 bases, with 7 bases between them.

Ten or more counts support this clonotype. The V gene is TRBV3-1, the J gene TRBJ2-7, with D perhaps TRBD2 (5 bases). Trimming shortened V by 0 bases and J by 7 bases, and 10 bases separated the two germline ends. The CDR3 is made up of 13 amino acids. Germline loops: CDR1 LGHDT, CDR2 YNNKEL (reference sequence). The CDR3 sequence is CASSQDQEREQYF. In nucleotides, the CDR3 is TGTGCCAGCAGCCAAGATCAGGAGCGGGAGCAGTACTTC.

This clonotype was seen only a few times. The CDR3 protein is CASSQGRTAEAFF. CDR3 nucleotides: TGCGCCAGCAGCCAAGGGAGGACAGCTGAAGCTTTCTTT. The V and J genes are TRBV4-1 and TRBJ1-1; TRBD1 is a possible D gene (6 bases). The CDR3 is 13 amino acids. V lost 1 base and J 6 bases, leaving 9 bases between the germline ends. The germline V gene encodes CDR1 MGHRA and CDR2 YSYEKL.

This rearrangement joins TRBV7-9 to TRBJ2-1; the D is unclear. This CDR3 has 9 residues. Trimming cost V 7 bases and J 10 bases, with 5 bases left between them. The germline V gene has CDR1 SEHNR and CDR2 FQNEAQ (reference sequence). Here the CDR3 DNA reads TGTGCCAGCAATCGAGAGCAGTTCTTC. Translated: CASNREQFF.

The rearrangement uses TRBV9 and TRBJ2-3; D not certain. Germline-derived CDR1 and CDR2 are SGDLS and YYNGEE. The CDR3 runs 13 residues. Trimming took off 4 bases at V and 5 bases at J, with 11 bases between the two ends. As DNA, the CDR3 is TGTGCCAGCAGCTCCTATCCGGAAGATACGCAGTATTTT. As protein: CASSSYPEDTQYF.

V and J are TRBV3-1 and TRBJ2-1, with 7 bases that match TRBD2. CDR1 is LGHDT, CDR2 YNNKEL, per germline (reference sequence). V trimming: 5 bases; J trimming: 8 bases; junction bases outside the gene matches: 12. This CDR3 region has 15 residues. The CDR3 spells CASSSFGGRAHEQFF. In nucleotides, the CDR3 is TGTGCCAGCAGCTCTTTCGGGGGGAGGGCCCATGAGCAGTTCTTC.

The chain combines TRBV20-1 with TRBJ2-1, with 12 nucleotides matching TRBD2. There are 13 residues in the CDR3. Germline V gene sequence: CDR1 DFQATT, CDR2 SNEGSKA (reference sequence). V lost 3 bases and J lost 10; bases outside the gene matches: 4. The DNA for the CDR3 is TGCAGTGCTAGGACTAGCGGGAGTTCCGAGCAGTTCTTC. As protein: CSARTSGSSEQFF.

This clonotype has just a few counts. The genes are TRBV19 and TRBJ1-6; no firm D call. This CDR3 has 14 amino acids. V gave up 1 base and J gave up 7 bases, with 8 bases separating them. Germline CDR1 LNHDA, CDR2 SQIVND (reference sequence). The CDR3: CASSIGGINSPLHF. In DNA, the CDR3 is TGTGCCAGTAGTATAGGGGGTATAAATTCACCCCTCCACTTT.

This clonotype was seen a few times. DNA for the CDR3: TGTGCCAGCTCCGCCAACAGGGATCGAGCTGAAGCTTTCTTT. Translating it yields CASSANRDRAEAFF. The chain combines TRBV18 with TRBJ1-1, with D tentatively TRBD1 (6 bases). The V end lost 6 bases, the J end lost 6 bases, and 17 bases lay between the germline ends. The germline CDR1 and CDR2 sequences are KGHSH and LQKENI. This CDR3 comprises 14 residues.

This chain uses TRBV7-3 with TRBJ1-4; D perhaps matches TRBD1 (5 bases). The germline V gene encodes CDR1 SGHTA and CDR2 FQGTGA. The CDR3 sequence is 13 residues long. The ends were cut back, 5 bases at V and 5 bases at J, with 9 bases in the middle. The CDR3 DNA sequence: TGTGCCAGCAGCACCGGGGCGAATGAAAAACTGTTTTTT. Residues: CASSTGANEKLFF.

V and J are TRBV5-8 and TRBJ1-2; D may be TRBD1 (6 bases). The CDR3 has 14 amino acids. Germline V gene lookup returns CDR1 SGHTS and CDR2 YDEGEE. V gave up 3 bases and J gave up 5 bases, with 14 bases separating them. CDR3 DNA: TGTGCCAGCAGCTACGGGGACACGGTTTATGGCTACACCTTC. This sequence encodes CASSYGDTVYGYTF.

Only a few counts were recorded for this clonotype. The rearrangement links TRBV28 to TRBJ1-5, with 7 bases fitting TRBD1. Germline lookup yields CDR1 MDHEN and CDR2 SYDVKM. CDR3 size: 15 residues. With 6 bases clipped from V and 3 bases from J, the junction kept 8 bases outside the gene matches. The CDR3 nucleotides read TGTGCCAGCAGACCTGACAGGGACCCCAATCAGCCCCAGCATTTT. Translating it yields CASRPDRDPNQPQHF.

This clonotype turned up a few times. The chain employs TRBV3-1 and TRBJ2-1; possibly TRBD2 for D (6 bases). Germline lookup yields CDR1 LGHDT and CDR2 YNNKEL (reference sequence). Trimming took off 6 bases at V and 2 bases at J, with 20 bases between the two ends. The length of the CDR3 is 17 residues. The CDR3 DNA reads TGTGCCAGCAGTCTTATCCAGGGCCGCGGGGCCTACAATGAGCAGTTCTTC. It is translated as CASSLIQGRGAYNEQFF.